Sequencing of this T cell receptor beta chain was carried out in a study of blood T cell repertoires in COVID-19. Germline V gene data show CDR1 as SGHKS and CDR2 as YYEKEE (reference sequence). The CDR3 contains 14 residues. Germline trimming cut 0 bases from V and 3 bases from J; bases unmatched to any gene: 2. Assay used: immunoSEQ multiplex PCR; TCRdb lists only in-frame clones, some missing. This sample has over 150,000 clones, with roughly four fifths found just once. Sequencing was performed on peripheral blood. The source of this sequence is a woman aged 60 to 75 with COVID-19, enrolled during active disease. The J gene is TRBJ1-2, the V gene TRBV5-5; 7 nucleotides match TRBD1. The CDR3 region is CASSLDRGDYGYTF. The CDR3, as DNA: TGTGCCAGCAGCTTGGACAGGGGCGACTATGGCTACACCTTC.